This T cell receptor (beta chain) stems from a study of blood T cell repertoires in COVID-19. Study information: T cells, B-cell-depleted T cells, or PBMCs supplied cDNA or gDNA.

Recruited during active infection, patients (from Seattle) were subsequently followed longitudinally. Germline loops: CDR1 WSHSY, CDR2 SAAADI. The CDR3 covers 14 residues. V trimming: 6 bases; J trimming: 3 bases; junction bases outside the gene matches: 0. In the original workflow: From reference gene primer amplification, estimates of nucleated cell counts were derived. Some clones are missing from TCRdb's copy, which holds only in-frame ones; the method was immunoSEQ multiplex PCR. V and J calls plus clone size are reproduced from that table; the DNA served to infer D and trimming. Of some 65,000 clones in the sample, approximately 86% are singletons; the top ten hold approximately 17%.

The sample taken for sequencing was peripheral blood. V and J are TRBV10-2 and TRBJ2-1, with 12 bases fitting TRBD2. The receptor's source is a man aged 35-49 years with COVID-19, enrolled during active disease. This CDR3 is CASRLAGGYNEQFF. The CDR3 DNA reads TGCGCCAGCAGACTAGCGGGGGGCTACAATGAGCAGTTCTTC.